This entry features one T cell receptor (beta chain) sequence. As yet, its antigen is unknown. This entry comes from a study of CD8 T cells in Susac syndrome. Regarding the study as a whole: As acknowledged by the study, its TCR sequencing and HLA analysis included a relatively small number of individuals.

cDNA came from about 0.5 to 1 ug RNA primed by random hexamers. One entry per CDR3 protein results from TCRdb running MiXCR on the immunoSEQ multiplex PCR reads. The sample consists of around 200,000 distinct CDR3 sequences, roughly 92% of them appearing once. CD8+ and CD4+ T cells taken from blood had their TCR beta sequenced. The multiple sclerosis controls were treatment-naive patients, and their relapsing-remitting disease was stable or active. FACS was used to enrich TEMRA cells, whereas the CD8+ and CD4+ T cells were obtained by negative isolation. The sequence was obtained from a human donor with multiple sclerosis. Sample: CD8+ T cells from PBMCs.

The CDR3: CASSSIAGGPGKTQYF. The CDR3 DNA reads TGTGCCAGCAGTTCGATAGCGGGAGGGCCCGGAAAGACCCAGTACTTC. The rearrangement links TRBV27 to TRBJ2-5; 11 bases align to TRBD2. Per the germline V gene, CDR1 is MNHEY and CDR2 is SMNVEV (reference sequence). V lost 4 bases and J lost 6; bases outside the gene matches: 10. This CDR3 spans 16 amino acids.